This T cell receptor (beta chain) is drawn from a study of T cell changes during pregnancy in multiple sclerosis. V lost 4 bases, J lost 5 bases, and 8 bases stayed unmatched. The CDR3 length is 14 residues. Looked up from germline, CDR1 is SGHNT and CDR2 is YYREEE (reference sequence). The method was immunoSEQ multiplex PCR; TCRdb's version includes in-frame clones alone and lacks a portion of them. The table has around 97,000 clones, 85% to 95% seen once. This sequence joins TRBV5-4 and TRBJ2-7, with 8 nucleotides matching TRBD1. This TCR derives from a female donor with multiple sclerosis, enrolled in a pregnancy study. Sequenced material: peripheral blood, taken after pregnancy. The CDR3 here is CASSLGTGGNEQYF. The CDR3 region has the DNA TGTGCCAGCAGCCTCGGGACAGGCGGCAACGAGCAGTACTTC.